A selection of T cell receptor beta chains follows, all from one sample in a study of PD-1 blockade in classical Hodgkin lymphoma. Assay used: immunoSEQ multiplex PCR; TCRdb lists only in-frame clones, some missing. This table has 72,000 or so clones, roughly 91% appearing once. The input for sequencing was peripheral blood mononuclear cells (PBMCs), taken at baseline. The receptors were gathered from a human donor with classical Hodgkin lymphoma. CDR3s include the opening cysteine and the closing phenylalanine or tryptophan. Each record gives: J gene, clone size, V gene, D gene, CDR3 protein, CDR3 DNA. A D gene is named only where the DNA matches it firmly. A clone size is listed for some rows: how often the clone was seen (once, few, many), or a class if it is expanded.

j_gene: TRBJ1-5; abundance: once; v_gene: TRBV30; d_gene: TRBD1; CDR3aa: CAWSAQQGSKPQHF; CDR3nt: TGTGCCTGGAGTGCTCAACAGGGGAGCAAGCCCCAGCATTTT
j_gene: TRBJ2-5; abundance: NA; v_gene: TRBV29-1; d_gene: NA; CDR3aa: CSVRATRDSGPREETQYF; CDR3nt: TGCAGCGTGCGAGCCACCAGGGATTCGGGGCCGAGGGAAGAGACCCAGTACTTC
j_gene: TRBJ1-2; abundance: once; v_gene: TRBV6-5; d_gene: NA; CDR3aa: CASRLSDTGNYGYTF; CDR3nt: TGTGCCAGCAGACTCTCTGATACAGGAAACTATGGCTACACCTTC
j_gene: TRBJ1-2; abundance: NA; v_gene: TRBV7-9; d_gene: TRBD1; CDR3aa: CASSSTGGGYGYTF; CDR3nt: TGTGCCAGCAGCTCGACAGGGGGCGGCTATGGCTACACCTTC
j_gene: TRBJ1-1; abundance: NA; v_gene: TRBV7-3; d_gene: TRBD1; CDR3aa: CASSSGQGSTEAFF; CDR3nt: TGTGCCAGCAGCTCCGGACAGGGATCCACTGAAGCTTTCTTT
j_gene: TRBJ1-1; abundance: NA; v_gene: TRBV6-6; d_gene: TRBD1; CDR3aa: CASSPKPGGGTEAFF; CDR3nt: TGTGCCAGCAGTCCGAAACCAGGGGGAGGCACTGAAGCTTTCTTT
j_gene: TRBJ2-7; abundance: NA; v_gene: TRBV6-6; d_gene: TRBD1; CDR3aa: CASSQKGTGGYEQYF; CDR3nt: TGTGCCAGCAGCCAAAAAGGGACAGGGGGCTACGAGCAGTACTTC
j_gene: TRBJ2-7; abundance: NA; v_gene: TRBV19; d_gene: TRBD1; CDR3aa: CASRPDRGPYEQYF; CDR3nt: TGTGCCAGTAGGCCGGACAGGGGTCCCTACGAGCAGTACTTC
j_gene: TRBJ2-3; abundance: NA; v_gene: TRBV2; d_gene: TRBD2; CDR3aa: CASSLTSGGFSDTQYF; CDR3nt: TGTGCCAGCAGCTTAACTAGCGGGGGGTTTTCAGATACGCAGTATTTT
j_gene: TRBJ1-2; abundance: NA; v_gene: TRBV27; d_gene: TRBD1; CDR3aa: CASSLYTGTGKIDLYGYTF; CDR3nt: TGTGCCAGCAGTCTATATACCGGGACAGGGAAAATCGACCTCTATGGCTACACCTTC
j_gene: TRBJ1-2; abundance: NA; v_gene: TRBV29-1; d_gene: NA; CDR3aa: CSVGGQGQSNYGYTF; CDR3nt: TGCAGCGTTGGAGGGCAGGGTCAATCTAACTATGGCTACACCTTC
j_gene: TRBJ1-5; abundance: NA; v_gene: TRBV9; d_gene: NA; CDR3aa: CASSVGEGSQPQHF; CDR3nt: TGTGCCAGCAGCGTAGGAGAAGGGAGTCAGCCCCAGCATTTT
j_gene: TRBJ2-5; abundance: NA; v_gene: TRBV7-9; d_gene: NA; CDR3aa: CASSLIRAYQETQYF; CDR3nt: TGTGCCAGCAGCTTAATTAGGGCTTACCAAGAGACCCAGTACTTC
j_gene: TRBJ2-3; abundance: NA; v_gene: TRBV2; d_gene: TRBD1; CDR3aa: CASSKDRDFTDTQYF; CDR3nt: TGTGCCAGCAGCAAGGACAGGGACTTCACAGATACGCAGTATTTT
j_gene: TRBJ1-1; abundance: NA; v_gene: TRBV6-5; d_gene: NA; CDR3aa: CASSQDRWNTEAFF; CDR3nt: TGTGCCAGCAGCCAAGACAGGTGGAACACTGAAGCTTTCTTT
j_gene: TRBJ1-4; abundance: NA; v_gene: TRBV4-3; d_gene: NA; CDR3aa: CASSQYTYNEKLFF; CDR3nt: TGCGCCAGCAGCCAATATACCTATAATGAAAAACTGTTTTTT
j_gene: TRBJ2-5; abundance: medium-sized; v_gene: TRBV7-9; d_gene: NA; CDR3aa: CASSLGAPEKQETQYF; CDR3nt: TGTGCCAGCAGCTTAGGGGCCCCCGAGAAACAAGAGACCCAGTACTTC
j_gene: TRBJ2-2; abundance: NA; v_gene: TRBV28; d_gene: NA; CDR3aa: CASSLGLGNTGELFF; CDR3nt: TGTGCCAGCAGTTTGGGATTGGGGAACACCGGGGAGCTGTTTTTT
j_gene: TRBJ2-2; abundance: NA; v_gene: TRBV19; d_gene: TRBD1; CDR3aa: CATRDREIPWHTGELFF; CDR3nt: TGTGCCACCCGGGACAGAGAAATACCCTGGCACACCGGGGAGCTGTTTTTT
j_gene: TRBJ1-4; abundance: NA; v_gene: TRBV27; d_gene: TRBD1; CDR3aa: CASSIQGQEKLFF; CDR3nt: TGTGCCAGCAGTATCCAGGGACAGGAAAAACTGTTTTTT
j_gene: TRBJ1-1; abundance: NA; v_gene: TRBV27; d_gene: TRBD1; CDR3aa: CASSPRQGNTEAFF; CDR3nt: TGTGCCAGCAGTCCCCGACAGGGCAACACTGAAGCTTTCTTT
j_gene: TRBJ2-5; abundance: NA; v_gene: TRBV19; d_gene: TRBD1; CDR3aa: CASSIDQGARQETQYF; CDR3nt: TGTGCCAGTAGTATAGACCAGGGGGCCCGCCAAGAGACCCAGTACTTC
j_gene: TRBJ2-5; abundance: NA; v_gene: TRBV2; d_gene: TRBD2; CDR3aa: CASSEELAGGRETQYF; CDR3nt: TGTGCCAGCAGTGAAGAGTTAGCGGGAGGGAGGGAGACCCAGTACTTC
j_gene: TRBJ2-5; abundance: NA; v_gene: TRBV2; d_gene: NA; CDR3aa: CAGIKGETQYF; CDR3nt: TGTGCCGGAATCAAGGGAGAGACCCAGTACTTC
j_gene: TRBJ2-1; abundance: NA; v_gene: TRBV11-2; d_gene: TRBD1; CDR3aa: CASSTGTGGWDEQFF; CDR3nt: TGTGCCAGCAGCACGGGGACAGGGGGCTGGGATGAGCAGTTCTTC
j_gene: TRBJ2-3; abundance: NA; v_gene: TRBV13; d_gene: NA; CDR3aa: CASSPAGDTSTDTQYF; CDR3nt: TGTGCCAGCAGCCCAGCCGGGGACACTAGCACAGATACGCAGTATTTT
j_gene: TRBJ2-1; abundance: NA; v_gene: TRBV2; d_gene: TRBD2; CDR3aa: CANRKLAGNNEQFF; CDR3nt: TGTGCCAATAGGAAACTAGCGGGTAACAATGAGCAGTTCTTC
j_gene: TRBJ1-2; abundance: NA; v_gene: TRBV6-5; d_gene: TRBD1; CDR3aa: CASSLGQGTLGYTF; CDR3nt: TGTGCCAGCAGCCTCGGACAGGGGACGCTTGGCTACACCTTC
j_gene: TRBJ2-1; abundance: NA; v_gene: TRBV5-4; d_gene: TRBD2; CDR3aa: CASSLGLAGGSYNEQFF; CDR3nt: TGTGCCAGCAGCTTGGGTCTAGCGGGAGGGTCCTACAATGAGCAGTTCTTC
j_gene: TRBJ1-1; abundance: NA; v_gene: TRBV7-3; d_gene: NA; CDR3aa: CASSSRRGMGTEAFF; CDR3nt: TGTGCCAGCAGCTCCCGTAGGGGGATGGGCACTGAAGCTTTCTTT
j_gene: TRBJ2-1; abundance: NA; v_gene: TRBV27; d_gene: TRBD2; CDR3aa: CASRLTTWTSGGDEQFF; CDR3nt: TGTGCCAGCAGGCTAACTACTTGGACTAGCGGGGGTGATGAGCAGTTCTTC
j_gene: TRBJ1-2; abundance: NA; v_gene: TRBV27; d_gene: TRBD1; CDR3aa: CASSLSRRGQANRRLRGYTF; CDR3nt: TGTGCCAGCAGTTTATCGCGTCGGGGACAGGCAAATAGACGTCTCCGTGGCTACACCTTC
j_gene: TRBJ1-2; abundance: NA; v_gene: TRBV9; d_gene: NA; CDR3aa: CASSVTGRGYTF; CDR3nt: TGTGCCAGCAGCGTAACAGGGAGGGGCTACACCTTC
j_gene: TRBJ1-5; abundance: NA; v_gene: TRBV10-3; d_gene: TRBD1; CDR3aa: CAISADRGDQPQHF; CDR3nt: TGTGCCATCAGCGCCGACAGGGGCGATCAGCCCCAGCATTTT
j_gene: TRBJ2-7; abundance: NA; v_gene: TRBV2; d_gene: TRBD1; CDR3aa: CASSASGQGSYEQYF; CDR3nt: TGTGCCAGCAGTGCTTCGGGACAGGGGTCTTACGAGCAGTACTTC
j_gene: TRBJ2-3; abundance: NA; v_gene: TRBV9; d_gene: TRBD2; CDR3aa: CASTPWGGVTDTQYF; CDR3nt: TGTGCCAGCACCCCGTGGGGGGGGGTCACAGATACGCAGTATTTT
j_gene: TRBJ1-2; abundance: NA; v_gene: TRBV6-6; d_gene: TRBD1; CDR3aa: CASSSPGQGADYGYTF; CDR3nt: TGTGCCAGCAGTTCACCGGGACAGGGGGCAGACTATGGCTACACCTTC
j_gene: TRBJ2-2; abundance: NA; v_gene: TRBV11-2; d_gene: NA; CDR3aa: CASSSPGKNTGELFF; CDR3nt: TGTGCCAGCAGCTCCCCAGGGAAGAACACCGGGGAGCTGTTTTTT
j_gene: TRBJ1-1; abundance: NA; v_gene: TRBV21-1; d_gene: NA; CDR3aa: CASRGKKDRNSPLNTEAFF; CDR3nt: TGTGCCAGCAGGGGCAAAAAGGACAGAAATTCCCCCCTGAACACTGAAGCTTTCTTT
j_gene: TRBJ2-5; abundance: NA; v_gene: TRBV6-5; d_gene: NA; CDR3aa: CASSYGETQYF; CDR3nt: TGTGCCAGCAGTTACGGGGAGACCCAGTACTTC
j_gene: TRBJ1-6; abundance: once; v_gene: TRBV5-1; d_gene: NA; CDR3aa: CASSLAGNNSPLHF; CDR3nt: TGCGCCAGCAGCTTGGCCGGGAATAATTCACCCCTCCACTTT
j_gene: TRBJ2-3; abundance: NA; v_gene: TRBV9; d_gene: TRBD2; CDR3aa: CASSAGLAGMMAQYF; CDR3nt: TGTGCCAGCAGCGCCGGACTAGCGGGGATGATGGCGCAGTATTTT
j_gene: TRBJ2-7; abundance: NA; v_gene: TRBV29-1; d_gene: NA; CDR3aa: CSVADLGYEQYF; CDR3nt: TGCAGCGTAGCGGACCTTGGCTACGAGCAGTACTTC
j_gene: TRBJ2-7; abundance: NA; v_gene: TRBV28; d_gene: NA; CDR3aa: CASSFSGVGQYF; CDR3nt: TGTGCCAGCAGTTTTTCGGGGGTTGGGCAGTACTTC
j_gene: TRBJ2-5; abundance: NA; v_gene: TRBV6-5; d_gene: NA; CDR3aa: CASSSSHASQQETQYF; CDR3nt: TGTGCCAGCAGTTCGTCCCATGCGAGCCAGCAAGAGACCCAGTACTTC
j_gene: TRBJ2-1; abundance: NA; v_gene: TRBV28; d_gene: NA; CDR3aa: CASSPPRGEGEQFF; CDR3nt: TGTGCCAGCAGCCCTCCTCGGGGAGAGGGTGAGCAGTTCTTC